Below are 29 T cell receptor beta chains sequenced from a single sample in a study of control samples from healthy donors and cancer patients. Sequencing used immunoSEQ multiplex PCR; TCRdb keeps in-frame clones, though not all of them. The repertoire holds over 90,000 clones, with roughly 91% as singletons. Material for sequencing was PBMCs. Receptors originate from a man aged 55 to 70 with lung cancer.

The rearrangement links TRBV11-2 to TRBJ2-1; D is tentatively TRBD1 or TRBD2 (5 bases each). Trimming took off 5 bases at V and 0 bases at J, with 17 bases between the two ends. Germline lookup yields CDR1 SGHAT and CDR2 FQNNGV. This CDR3 has 17 residues. The CDR3 DNA is TGTGCCAGCAGCCGGATTACGGGGCAGAGCTCCTACAATGAGCAGTTCTTC. This gives the protein CASSRITGQSSYNEQFF.

This sequence joins TRBV18 and TRBJ2-4; D call uncertain. The CDR3 totals 14 residues. Germline-derived CDR1 and CDR2 are KGHSH and LQKENI. The V and J ends lost 2 bases and 10 bases respectively, with 15 bases between them. The CDR3 region is CASSPGNGPWIQYF. Here the CDR3 DNA reads TGTGCCAGCTCACCAGGGAATGGACCCTGGATTCAGTACTTC.

This sequence joins TRBV9 and TRBJ1-6; the D gene is possibly TRBD1 (5 bases). In germline, CDR1 is SGDLS, CDR2 YYNGEE. With 3 bases removed from V and 14 bases from J, the gap between germline ends came to 24 bases. CDR3 length: 16 amino acids. CDR3 bases: TGTGCCAGCAGCGCTACCGATGGGGCGGAGCGCTTTTCCCTCCACTTT. It translates to CASSATDGAERFSLHF.

This chain connects TRBV5-1 to TRBJ1-4; tentative D call: TRBD1 (6 bases). Germline loops: CDR1 SGHRS, CDR2 YFSETQ. Deletions cut 4 bases from V and 4 bases from J, with 17 bases between. The CDR3 runs to 16 residues. The CDR3 spells CASSTEETGRNEKLFF. The CDR3 nucleotides read TGCGCCAGCAGCACCGAGGAGACAGGCCGTAATGAAAAACTGTTTTTT.

This clone showed up just once. This rearrangement joins TRBV6-5 to TRBJ1-3; no reliable D call. The CDR3 covers 15 residues. V was cut by 6 bases and J by 2 bases, with 14 bases left in between. The germline gives CDR1 MNHEY, CDR2 SVGAGI. Here the CDR3 reads CASSLEPGAGNTIYF. As DNA, the CDR3 is TGTGCCAGCAGCCTCGAGCCTGGGGCTGGAAACACCATATATTTT.

The chain joins TRBV5-8 to TRBJ2-2, with 7 bases that match TRBD1. Germline V lookup: CDR1 SGHTS, CDR2 YDEGEE. V dropped 3 bases and J dropped 7; count of bases not matched to a gene: 9. This CDR3 contains 15 residues. The CDR3 coding sequence is TGTGCCAGCAGCTCATTCCGGGACAGTGGCGGGGAGCTGTTTTTT. This translates into CASSSFRDSGGELFF.

The rearrangement joins TRBV5-4 to TRBJ2-7, with 9 positions matching TRBD1. The CDR3 covers 14 residues. The germline V gene encodes CDR1 SGHNT and CDR2 YYREEE (reference sequence). Trimming took 3 bases from V and 4 from J; bases not matched to a gene: 5. DNA for the CDR3: TGTGCCAGCAGCTCAAGCGGACAGGGGTACGAGCAGTACGTC. Protein product: CASSSSGQGYEQYV.

V usage is TRBV5-6 and J usage is TRBJ2-7; 7 nucleotides agree with TRBD2. This CDR3 has 16 amino acids. The J segment lost 0 bases and the V segment lost 1 base, leaving 7 bases of the junction unmatched. Germline V gene lookup returns CDR1 SGHDT and CDR2 YYEEEE. CDR3 coding DNA: TGTGCCAGCAGCTTGTTTGGGACTACCTCCTCCTACGAGCAGTACTTC. Translation gives CASSLFGTTSSYEQYF.

The chain carries TRBV11-3 and TRBJ1-3; D is possibly TRBD1 (5 bases). Germline assignment: CDR1 SGHNT and CDR2 YENEEA. Trimming stripped 1 base from V and 0 bases from J, with 13 bases between. The CDR3 is 17 amino acids. In DNA form, the CDR3 reads TGTGCCAGCAGCTTAGGACAGACCTTTTTCTCTGGAAACACCATATATTTT. Translating gives CASSLGQTFFSGNTIYF.

The chain joins TRBV30 to TRBJ2-5; D is perhaps TRBD1 (5 bases). The CDR3 loop spans 13 amino acids. Trimming pared 0 bases from V and 5 bases from J, leaving 10 bases between. Germline loops: CDR1 GTSNPN, CDR2 SVGIG (reference sequence). CDR3 DNA: TGTGCCTGGAGTGTAACTGGGGCTGAGACCCAGTACTTC. The encoded protein is CAWSVTGAETQYF. Complete variable domain (other parts from reference TRBV30 and TRBJ2-5): SQTIHQWPATLVQPVGSPLSLECTVEGTSNPNLYWYRQAAGRGLQLLFYSVGIGQISSEVPQNLSASRPQDRQFILSSKKLLLSDSGFYLCAWSVTGAETQYFGPGTRLLVL.

In this sample, this clone turned up once. V and J are TRBV5-6 and TRBJ1-2; D gene unclear. The germline V gene has CDR1 SGHDT and CDR2 YYEEEE. Trimming took 1 base from V and 1 from J, leaving 14 bases between them. This CDR3 is 16 amino acids long. The CDR3 DNA reads TGTGCCAGCAGCTTGTATGGTGGAAGCGGTAACTATGGCTACACCTTC. This encodes CASSLYGGSGNYGYTF.

The chain employs TRBV7-9 and TRBJ2-5; D remains ambiguous. The length of the CDR3 is 11 residues. V lost 5 bases and J lost 5, with 6 bases in between. Germline CDR1 and CDR2: SEHNR and FQNEAQ (reference sequence). The CDR3 bases are TGTGCCAGCAGCCCTCGGGAGACCCAGTACTTC. It yields the protein CASSPRETQYF.

The chain links TRBV13 to TRBJ2-5; perhaps TRBD1 as D (6 bases). Trimming took 5 bases from V and 5 from J, leaving 15 bases between them. Germline V gene lookup returns CDR1 PRHDT and CDR2 FYEKMQ (reference sequence). The CDR3 totals 14 residues. The CDR3 here is CASSLWDIKETQYF. For the CDR3, the DNA is TGTGCCAGCAGCCTCTGGGACATCAAGGAGACCCAGTACTTC.

The count of this clone is one. This chain joins TRBV5-1 and TRBJ2-7; D is perhaps TRBD1 or TRBD2 (5 bases each). The CDR3 has 15 amino acids. V shed 2 bases and J shed 2 bases, with 14 bases lying between them. The V gene's germline CDR1 is SGHRS and CDR2 YFSETQ. CDR3: CASSFTGTATYEQYF. CDR3 sequence (DNA): TGCGCCAGCAGCTTCACCGGGACCGCGACCTACGAGCAGTACTTC.

V is TRBV6-1 and J is TRBJ2-3, with TRBD2 as a possible D gene (5 bases). The germline V gene has CDR1 MNHNS and CDR2 SASEGT. Trimming took off 1 base at V and 2 bases at J, with 13 bases between the two ends. This CDR3 has 16 amino acids. The CDR3 DNA sequence: TGTGCCAGCAGTGAAGATCGAGCGGCAATCACAGATACGCAGTATTTT. It is translated as CASSEDRAAITDTQYF.

The chain has TRBV5-1 and TRBJ2-5; D is possibly TRBD2 (5 bases). The CDR3 is 12 amino acids. Trimming stripped 7 bases from V and 5 bases from J, with 12 bases between. Germline V gene lookup returns CDR1 SGHRS and CDR2 YFSETQ. The CDR3 DNA is TGCGCCAGCTCGAGGACTCTCGAGACCCAGTACTTC. It encodes CASSRTLETQYF.

The rearrangement uses TRBV20-1 and TRBJ1-2, with 7 bases matching TRBD1. In germline, CDR1 is DFQATT, CDR2 SNEGSKA (reference sequence). V gave up 5 bases and J gave up 5 bases; unmatched junction bases: 2. This CDR3 is 11 amino acids long. CDR3 sequence (DNA): TGCAGTGCTCCGACAGGGTATGGCTACACCTTC. This codes for CSAPTGYGYTF.

The chain has TRBV7-3 and TRBJ2-3; possibly TRBD1 or TRBD2 for D (5 bases each). The CDR3 runs to 15 residues. V was clipped by 5 bases and J by 4 bases, with 16 bases between them. CDR1 and CDR2 from the germline V gene are SGHTA and FQGTGA. The CDR3, as DNA: TGTGCCAGCAGCCCGGGAATCCAGGGCCCAGATACGCAGTATTTT. Residues: CASSPGIQGPDTQYF.

The chain couples TRBV7-9 to TRBJ2-2; the D gene is possibly TRBD2 (6 bases). The CDR3 is made up of 14 amino acids. V was trimmed by 5 bases and J by 3 bases, leaving 10 bases between them. CDR1 is SEHNR, CDR2 FQNEAQ, per germline (reference sequence). CDR3 sequence reads: CASSRDLDTGELFF. In DNA, the CDR3 is TGTGCCAGCAGCCGGGACTTAGACACCGGGGAGCTGTTTTTT.

The rearrangement joins TRBV30 to TRBJ2-5; the D is unclear. The CDR3 is made up of 13 amino acids. V was shortened by 2 bases and J by 3 bases, with 10 bases between the two germline ends. CDR1 and CDR2 from the germline V gene are GTSNPN and SVGIG (reference sequence). In DNA form, the CDR3 reads TGTGCCTGGAGTTGGGGAATCGAAGAGACCCAGTACTTC. It translates to CAWSWGIEETQYF.

The rearrangement links TRBV18 to TRBJ2-1; 9 bases are shared with TRBD2. The CDR3 spans 17 residues. Germline loops: CDR1 KGHSH, CDR2 LQKENI. Trimming at V came to 1 base and at J to 5 bases, leaving 9 bases not matched to a gene. The DNA of the CDR3 is TGTGCCAGCTCACCACTCTATGTAGCGGGGGATAACAATGAGCAGTTCTTC. Amino acid sequence: CASSPLYVAGDNNEQFF.

This sequence joins TRBV18 and TRBJ2-7, with D uncertain. Deletions cut 4 bases from V and 3 bases from J, with 7 bases between. CDR3 size: 12 residues. Looked up from germline, CDR1 is KGHSH and CDR2 is LQKENI. The CDR3: CASSRGNYEQYF. CDR3 coding DNA: TGTGCCAGCTCACGCGGAAACTACGAGCAGTACTTC.

The V gene is TRBV7-9, the J gene TRBJ2-3; 7 nucleotides align to TRBD1. J was trimmed by 0 bases and V by 5 bases; bases with no gene match: 2. Germline CDR1 is SEHNR and CDR2 is FQNEAQ (reference sequence). This CDR3 contains 14 residues. Here the CDR3 reads CASSRGQSTDTQYF. The DNA for the CDR3 is TGTGCCAGCAGCCGGGGACAGAGCACAGATACGCAGTATTTT.

V gene TRBV6-5 combines with J gene TRBJ2-3; either TRBD1 or TRBD2 may fit D (6 bases each). V gave up 0 bases and J gave up 4 bases, with 14 bases separating them. CDR1 and CDR2 from the germline V gene are MNHEY and SVGAGI. The CDR3 has 16 residues. This chain's CDR3 is CASSYSRGGTADTQYF. The CDR3 nucleotides are TGTGCCAGCAGTTACTCGAGAGGGGGGACCGCAGATACGCAGTATTTT.

This chain joins TRBV11-2 and TRBJ1-2; 8 bases align to TRBD1. V shed 2 bases, J shed 1 base, and the junction held 6 bases outside the gene matches. The V gene's germline CDR1 is SGHAT and CDR2 FQNNGV. The CDR3 has 16 residues. The CDR3 reads CASSLWAGGINYGYTF. The CDR3 DNA reads as TGTGCCAGCAGCTTATGGGCAGGGGGCATTAACTATGGCTACACCTTC.

The chain combines TRBV30 with TRBJ1-4; D is ambiguous. The CDR3 totals 14 residues. Deletions cut 4 bases from V and 3 bases from J, with 12 bases between. Germline CDR1 is GTSNPN and CDR2 is SVGIG (reference sequence). As DNA, the CDR3 is TGTGCCTGGACCGGGATGGTGGCTAATGAAAAACTGTTTTTT. This gives the protein CAWTGMVANEKLFF.

The CDR3 region is CASSSRPPADRQETQYF. The CDR3 DNA sequence: TGCGCCAGCAGCTCCCGTCCCCCAGCAGACAGGCAAGAGACCCAGTACTTC. The V and J genes are TRBV5-1 and TRBJ2-5, with TRBD1 as a possible D gene (6 bases). Germline V gene sequence: CDR1 SGHRS, CDR2 YFSETQ. Trimming left V 3 bases short and J 2 bases short, with 20 bases between. The CDR3 contains 17 residues.

This clone was found a few times. The gene calls are TRBV5-6 and TRBJ2-2; D gene ambiguous. CDR1 SGHDT and CDR2 YYEEEE come from the germline V gene. CDR3 length: 13 residues. The V end was cut by 3 bases, the J end by 7 bases, with 10 bases between. CDR3 loop: CASSWAAGGELFF. CDR3 in DNA: TGTGCCAGCAGCTGGGCCGCCGGCGGGGAGCTGTTTTTT.

This clone occurred a few times. This chain connects TRBV15 to TRBJ2-6, with 7 bases that match TRBD2. Looked up from germline, CDR1 is LNHNV and CDR2 is YYDKDF (reference sequence). CDR3 size: 18 residues. With 0 bases clipped from V and 1 base from J, the junction kept 6 bases outside the gene matches. The CDR3 loop is CATSRDREGWSGANVLTF. As DNA, the CDR3 is TGTGCCACCAGCAGAGACAGGGAGGGATGGTCTGGGGCCAACGTCCTGACTTTC.